The rows below give T cell receptor beta chains drawn from one sample of a study of blood T cell repertoires in COVID-19. Produced via immunoSEQ multiplex PCR; TCRdb's table is partial and in-frame only. Of roughly 120,000 clones in the sample, 80% to 95% were seen once. The material sequenced was peripheral blood. These receptors were taken from a man in his fifties with COVID-19, enrolled during active disease. Both conserved end residues are part of each CDR3. A D gene is named only where the DNA matches it firmly. Size values are once, few and many counts, or a class for expanded clones, and some rows have none.

j_gene	v_gene	d_gene	abundance	CDR3nt	CDR3aa
TRBJ2-2	TRBV5-1	-	once	TGCGCCAGCAGCTTGGCGTCCACCGGGGAGCTGTTTTTT	CASSLASTGELFF
TRBJ2-5	TRBV27	TRBD1	once	TGTGCCAGCAGTTGGACAGGGGGCGTTGAGACCCAGTACTTC	CASSWTGGVETQYF
TRBJ1-3	TRBV12-3/TRBV12-4	-	-	TGTGCCAGCAGCGGGGGAAACACCATATATTTT	CASSGGNTIYF
TRBJ1-2	TRBV28	-	-	TGTGCCAGCAGCTCACCCGCGGAGGGAGAAAATGGCTACACCTTC	CASSSPAEGENGYTF
TRBJ2-2	TRBV28	TRBD2	-	TGTGCCAGCAGTTTATGGTCGCTAGCGGGAGGGTTAAACACCGGGGAGCTGTTTTTT	CASSLWSLAGGLNTGELFF
TRBJ2-3	TRBV28	TRBD2	-	TGTGCCAGCAGACAGACTAGCGGGAGTACAGATACGCAGTATTTT	CASRQTSGSTDTQYF
TRBJ1-2	TRBV6-1	-	-	TGTGCCAGCAGTGAAAGACCCGCCAGGGAATATGGCTACACCTTC	CASSERPAREYGYTF
TRBJ2-2	TRBV9	TRBD2	few	TGTGCCAGCAGCGTCGACCCTGGGACTAGCGGGAGATTCACCGGGGAGCTGTTTTTT	CASSVDPGTSGRFTGELFF
TRBJ1-5	TRBV30	-	-	TGTGCCTGGAGTACCCAGGGGCGCAATCAGCCCCAGCATTTT	CAWSTQGRNQPQHF
TRBJ1-5	TRBV7-2	TRBD1	few	TGTGCCAGCAGCCCTCGGACAGGCGGACAGCCCCAGCATTTT	CASSPRTGGQPQHF
TRBJ1-2	TRBV30	TRBD1	-	TGTGCCTGGAAAATCCAGGGGGCTGGGGGCTACACCTTC	CAWKIQGAGGYTF
TRBJ2-5	TRBV9	-	-	TGTGCCAGCAGCGTAGGGAGGGACCAAGAGACCCAGTACTTC	CASSVGRDQETQYF
TRBJ1-2	TRBV6-5	-	-	TGTGCCAGCAGTCGTTCGGCGGGGGAGGCCTATGGCTACACCTTC	CASSRSAGEAYGYTF
TRBJ2-5	TRBV2	-	-	TGTGCCAGCAGCCCCAGTTCGGAGACCCAGTACTTC	CASSPSSETQYF
TRBJ2-5	TRBV20-1	-	-	TGCAGCGTCGACAGGCAAGAGACCCAGTACTTC	CSVDRQETQYF
TRBJ2-1	TRBV29-1	TRBD2	-	TGCAGCGTTGAACTAGCGGGAGTTCCCTACAATGAGCAGTTCTTC	CSVELAGVPYNEQFF
TRBJ1-2	TRBV7-2	-	once	TGTGCCAGCAGCTTAGATCAGGGCGTTTGGTATGGCTACACCTTC	CASSLDQGVWYGYTF
TRBJ2-1	TRBV7-2	-	-	TGTGCCAGCAGCTTAGGACTGAGTTACAATGAGCAGTTCTTC	CASSLGLSYNEQFF
TRBJ1-6	TRBV18	-	-	TGTGCCAGCTCATCCAAGTTACTGCGGGATAATTCACCCCTCCACTTT	CASSSKLLRDNSPLHF
TRBJ1-1	TRBV6-6	-	-	TGTGCCAGCAGTCGATTAAACACTGAAGCTTTCTTT	CASSRLNTEAFF
TRBJ1-2	TRBV19	-	-	TGTGCCAGTAGTTCAATGCGGAGTGGCTACACCTTC	CASSSMRSGYTF
TRBJ2-3	TRBV6-4	TRBD2	few	TGTGCCAGCAGTGAACTAGCGGGAAGCACAGATACGCAGTATTTT	CASSELAGSTDTQYF
TRBJ2-5	TRBV6-2/TRBV6-3	-	-	TGTGCCAGCAGTACAGCCGAGACCCAGTACTTC	CASSTAETQYF
TRBJ2-5	TRBV18	TRBD1	-	TGTGCCAGCTCATCCGGACAGGGGCCCTCCCAGTACTTC	CASSSGQGPSQYF
TRBJ2-3	TRBV2	TRBD2	-	TGTGCCAGAAGGGTAGCGGGAGGGCCAACAGATACGCAGTATTTT	CARRVAGGPTDTQYF
TRBJ1-1	TRBV18	-	once	TGTGCCAGCTCACCACGGCCTAACACTGAAGCTTTCTTT	CASSPRPNTEAFF
TRBJ1-4	TRBV18	-	-	TGTGCCAGCTCACAGACAGATCGGGGGGAAAAACTGTTTTTT	CASSQTDRGEKLFF
TRBJ2-3	TRBV24-1	-	-	TGTGCCACCAGTTCAGGGAACCCAGATACGCAGTATTTT	CATSSGNPDTQYF
TRBJ2-1	TRBV3-1/TRBV3-2	TRBD2	-	TGTGCCAGCAGCCTTGCGGGAGCGAGCTCCTACAATGAGCAGTTCTTC	CASSLAGASSYNEQFF
TRBJ1-1	TRBV7-9	-	-	TGTGCCAGCAACCCCGGAGGGACTGAAGCTTTCTTT	CASNPGGTEAFF
TRBJ1-2	TRBV19	-	-	TGTGCCAGTCGGACGGGAGACTATGGCTACACCTTC	CASRTGDYGYTF
TRBJ2-3	TRBV5-1	TRBD1	-	TGCGCCAGCAGCGTCAGGGGGCCGGGCACAGATACGCAGTATTTT	CASSVRGPGTDTQYF
TRBJ2-1	TRBV28	-	-	TGTGCCAGCAGTTTATTGGCAGGGGTGTACAATGAGCAGTTCTTC	CASSLLAGVYNEQFF
TRBJ2-5	TRBV19	-	-	TGTGCCAGTAGTACGGTCGGGGGTGGAGAGACCCAGTACTTC	CASSTVGGGETQYF
TRBJ1-2	TRBV2	TRBD1	-	TGTGCCAGCGGGATGACAGGGGCGAGCTATGGCTACACCTTC	CASGMTGASYGYTF
TRBJ1-1	TRBV10-1	-	-	TGCGCCAGCAGTCTCACAGAGAACACTGAAGCTTTCTTT	CASSLTENTEAFF
TRBJ2-2	TRBV5-1	TRBD1	-	TGCGCCAGCAGCTACTTACAGGGGGCGGGCACCGGGGAGCTGTTTTTT	CASSYLQGAGTGELFF
TRBJ1-5	TRBV2	-	-	TGTGCCAGCACCCAGGGAAATCAGCCCCAGCATTTT	CASTQGNQPQHF
TRBJ2-7	TRBV3-1/TRBV3-2	-	-	TGTGCCAGCAGCCAAGCAATACCGTTCAGCTCCTACGAGCAGTACTTC	CASSQAIPFSSYEQYF
TRBJ2-3	TRBV4-1	TRBD2	-	TGCGCCAGCAGCCAAGATCCTAGCGGGAGTAAGGATACGCAGTATTTT	CASSQDPSGSKDTQYF
TRBJ2-3	TRBV7-2	TRBD1	-	TGTGCCAGCAGCCTAAAGAAACCGGGACAGGGGTTCTCAGATACGCAGTATTTT	CASSLKKPGQGFSDTQYF
TRBJ1-1	TRBV18	TRBD1	-	TGTGCCAGCTCACCAGGGGACAGGGGGCGGACGAACACTGAAGCTTTCTTT	CASSPGDRGRTNTEAFF
TRBJ1-4	TRBV18	TRBD1	once	TGTGCCAGCTCACCATTTCGACAGGGGATTGAAAAACTGTTTTTT	CASSPFRQGIEKLFF
TRBJ1-1	TRBV18	TRBD1	-	TGTGCCAGCTCACCTCTGACAGGGGACTCTTCCACGAGCACTGAAGCTTTCTTT	CASSPLTGDSSTSTEAFF
TRBJ2-1	TRBV7-3	TRBD2	-	TGTGCCAGCAGCTTAGCGGGAGGTTACAATGAGCAGTTCTTC	CASSLAGGYNEQFF
TRBJ1-5	TRBV5-1	-	once	TGCGCCAGCAGCTTGGCTGGAGGTCAGCCCCAGCATTTT	CASSLAGGQPQHF
TRBJ2-5	TRBV9	-	-	TGTGCCAGCAGCGTCAAACCCGGAGGGGATACCCAGTACTTC	CASSVKPGGDTQYF
TRBJ1-1	TRBV29-1	TRBD1	-	TGCAGCGTTGCGGACAGGGTTGCTTTCTTT	CSVADRVAFF
TRBJ1-1	TRBV18	TRBD1	-	TGTGCCAGCTCACCACTGGGGCAGGGGGCGACTGAAGCTTTCTTT	CASSPLGQGATEAFF
TRBJ2-3	TRBV19	-	-	TGTGCCAGTAGTACACAGAGATTCACAGATACGCAGTATTTT	CASSTQRFTDTQYF
TRBJ1-1	TRBV10-2	-	-	TGCGCCAGCAGAGGGAGGTCGAACACTGAAGCTTTCTTT	CASRGRSNTEAFF
TRBJ2-5	TRBV12-5	TRBD1	-	TGTGCTAGTGGTCCCGGGACAGACCAAGAGACCCAGTACTTC	CASGPGTDQETQYF
TRBJ2-5	TRBV5-4	-	-	TGTGCCAGCAGCTTGATCGCGGGGCTAGCGTTGGGGACCCAGTACTTC	CASSLIAGLALGTQYF
TRBJ2-1	TRBV6-1	TRBD2	-	TGTGCCAGCAGTGCTTTTTATAGCGGGACCCGCTACAATGAGCAGTTCTTC	CASSAFYSGTRYNEQFF
TRBJ2-1	TRBV6-5	TRBD2	-	TGTGCCAGCAGTCCCGGACTAGCGCTTTCTGATGAGCAGTTCTTC	CASSPGLALSDEQFF